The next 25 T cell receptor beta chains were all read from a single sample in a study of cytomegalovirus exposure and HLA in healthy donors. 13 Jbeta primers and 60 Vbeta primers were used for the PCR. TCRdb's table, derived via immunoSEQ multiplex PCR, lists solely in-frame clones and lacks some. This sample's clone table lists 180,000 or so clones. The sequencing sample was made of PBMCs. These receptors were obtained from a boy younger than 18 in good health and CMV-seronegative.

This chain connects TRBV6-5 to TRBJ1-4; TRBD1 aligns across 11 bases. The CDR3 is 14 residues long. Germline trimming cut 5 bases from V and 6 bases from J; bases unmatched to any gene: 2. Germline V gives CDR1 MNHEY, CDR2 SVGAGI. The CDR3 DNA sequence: TGTGCCAGCAGTCGGGGACAGGGGGATGAAAAACTGTTTTTT. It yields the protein CASSRGQGDEKLFF.

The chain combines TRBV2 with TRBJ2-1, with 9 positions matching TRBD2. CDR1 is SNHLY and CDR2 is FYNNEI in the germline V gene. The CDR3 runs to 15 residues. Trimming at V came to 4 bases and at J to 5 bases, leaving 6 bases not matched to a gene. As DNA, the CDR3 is TGTGCCAGCAGTGTAAGCGGGGGGACTAACAATGAGCAGTTCTTC. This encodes CASSVSGGTNNEQFF.

CDR3 in amino acids: CASSARQGANTGELFF. The CDR3, as DNA: TGTGCCAGCAGCGCTCGACAGGGGGCGAACACCGGGGAGCTGTTTTTT. The V gene is TRBV7-2, the J gene TRBJ2-2; 9 positions match TRBD1. The CDR3 extends over 16 amino acids. V trimming: 5 bases; J trimming: 0 bases; junction bases outside the gene matches: 4. Germline CDR1 and CDR2: SGHTA and FQGNSA.

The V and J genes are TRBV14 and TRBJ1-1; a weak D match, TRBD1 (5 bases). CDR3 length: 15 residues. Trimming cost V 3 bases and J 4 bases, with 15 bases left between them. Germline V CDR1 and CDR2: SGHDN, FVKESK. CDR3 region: CASSHRRDSGTEAFF. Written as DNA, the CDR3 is TGTGCCAGCAGCCACCGCCGGGACTCAGGCACTGAAGCTTTCTTT.

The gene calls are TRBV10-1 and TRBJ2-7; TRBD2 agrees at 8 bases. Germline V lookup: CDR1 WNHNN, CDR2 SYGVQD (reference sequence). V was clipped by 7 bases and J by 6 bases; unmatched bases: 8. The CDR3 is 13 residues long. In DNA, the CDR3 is TGCGCCAGCATTGTAGCGGGGCCCCGCGAGCAGTACTTC. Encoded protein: CASIVAGPREQYF.

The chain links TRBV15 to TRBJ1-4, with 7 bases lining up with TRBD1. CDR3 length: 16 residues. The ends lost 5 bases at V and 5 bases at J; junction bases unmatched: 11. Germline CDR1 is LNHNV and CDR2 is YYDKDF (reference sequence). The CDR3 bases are TGTGCCACCAGCGACCCTGGAACAGGGGAAAATGAAAAACTGTTTTTT. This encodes CATSDPGTGENEKLFF. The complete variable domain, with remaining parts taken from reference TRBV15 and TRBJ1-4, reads DAMVIQNPRYQVTQFGKPVTLSCSQTLNHNVMYWYQQKSSQAPKLLFHYYDKDFNNEADTPDNFQSRRPNTSFCFLDIRSPGLGDTAMYLCATSDPGTGENEKLFFGSGTQLSVL.

Here the CDR3 DNA reads TGTGCCTGGAGTACGGACAGGGGGGAACACGAGCAGTACTTC. Translated: CAWSTDRGEHEQYF. The rearrangement uses TRBV30 and TRBJ2-7, with 10 bases that match TRBD1. The J segment lost 5 bases and the V segment lost 2 bases, leaving 6 bases of the junction unmatched. CDR3 size: 14 residues. Per germline, CDR1 GTSNPN and CDR2 SVGIG (reference sequence).

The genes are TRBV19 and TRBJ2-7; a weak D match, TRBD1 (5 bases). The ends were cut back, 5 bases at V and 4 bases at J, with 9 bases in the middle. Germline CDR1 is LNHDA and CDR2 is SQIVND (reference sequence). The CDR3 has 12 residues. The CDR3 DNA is TGTGCCAGTAGTGCGACAGCTTACGAGCAGTACTTC. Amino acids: CASSATAYEQYF. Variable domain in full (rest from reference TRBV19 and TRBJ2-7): DGGITQSPKYLFRKEGQNVTLSCEQNLNHDAMYWYRQDPGQGLRLIYYSQIVNDFQKGDIAEGYSVSREKKESFPLTVTSAQKNPTAFYLCASSATAYEQYFGPGTRLTVT.

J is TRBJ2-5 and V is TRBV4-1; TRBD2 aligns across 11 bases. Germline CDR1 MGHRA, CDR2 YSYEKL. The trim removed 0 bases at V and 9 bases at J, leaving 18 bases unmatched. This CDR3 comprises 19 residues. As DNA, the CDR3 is TGCGCCAGCAGCCAAGATCCCCTACTAGCGGGGGAGAAGACGTGGGCCCAGTACTTC. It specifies CASSQDPLLAGEKTWAQYF.

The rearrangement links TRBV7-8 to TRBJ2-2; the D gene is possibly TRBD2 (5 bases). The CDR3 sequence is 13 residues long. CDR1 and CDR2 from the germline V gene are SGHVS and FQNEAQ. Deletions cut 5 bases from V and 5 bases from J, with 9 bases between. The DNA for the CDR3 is TGTGCCAGCAGCCCGAGGGTGACCGGGGAGCTGTTTTTT. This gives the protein CASSPRVTGELFF.

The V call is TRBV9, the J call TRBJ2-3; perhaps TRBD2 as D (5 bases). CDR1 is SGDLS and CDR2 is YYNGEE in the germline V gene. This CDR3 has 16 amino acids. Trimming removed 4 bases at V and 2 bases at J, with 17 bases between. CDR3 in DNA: TGTGCCAGCAGCCCCCGGAGACTGGGAGCCACAGATACGCAGTATTTT. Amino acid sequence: CASSPRRLGATDTQYF.

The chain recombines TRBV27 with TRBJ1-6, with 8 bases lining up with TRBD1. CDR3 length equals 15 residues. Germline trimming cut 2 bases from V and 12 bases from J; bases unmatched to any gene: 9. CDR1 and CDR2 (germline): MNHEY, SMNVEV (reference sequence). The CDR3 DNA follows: TGTGCCAGCAGTTTAAGGGACAGGTCAACTCAACCCCTCCACTTT. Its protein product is CASSLRDRSTQPLHF.

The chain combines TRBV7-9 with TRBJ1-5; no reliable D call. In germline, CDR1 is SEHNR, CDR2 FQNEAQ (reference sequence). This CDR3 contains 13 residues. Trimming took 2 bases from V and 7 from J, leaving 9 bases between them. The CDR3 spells CASSLKGGQPQHF. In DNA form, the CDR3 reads TGTGCCAGCAGCTTAAAGGGAGGGCAGCCCCAGCATTTT.

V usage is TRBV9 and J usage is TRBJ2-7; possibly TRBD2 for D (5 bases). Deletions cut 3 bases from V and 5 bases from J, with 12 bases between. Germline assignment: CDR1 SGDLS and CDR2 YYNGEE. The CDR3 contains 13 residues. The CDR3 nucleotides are TGTGCCAGCAGCGCCGGGATCCGGCACGAGCAGTACTTC. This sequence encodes CASSAGIRHEQYF.

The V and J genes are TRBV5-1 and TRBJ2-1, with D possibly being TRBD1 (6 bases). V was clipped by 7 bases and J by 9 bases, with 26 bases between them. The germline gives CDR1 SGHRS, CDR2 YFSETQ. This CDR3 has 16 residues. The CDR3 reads CASRFGLGWGPSEQFF. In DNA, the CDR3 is TGCGCCAGCCGTTTCGGGCTTGGATGGGGGCCCAGTGAGCAGTTCTTC.

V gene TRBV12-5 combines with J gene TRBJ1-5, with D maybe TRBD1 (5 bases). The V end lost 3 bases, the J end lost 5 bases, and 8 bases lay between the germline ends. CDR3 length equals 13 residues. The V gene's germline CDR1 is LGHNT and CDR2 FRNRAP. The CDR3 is CASGLRGDQPQHF. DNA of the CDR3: TGTGCTAGTGGTTTACGGGGGGATCAGCCCCAGCATTTT.

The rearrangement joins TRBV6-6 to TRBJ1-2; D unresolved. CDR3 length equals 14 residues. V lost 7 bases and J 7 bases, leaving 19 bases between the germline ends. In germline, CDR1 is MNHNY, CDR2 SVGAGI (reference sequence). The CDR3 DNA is TGTGCCAGCAAGGGCGGGAGCGGGTTCGGTGGCTACACCTTC. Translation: CASKGGSGFGGYTF.

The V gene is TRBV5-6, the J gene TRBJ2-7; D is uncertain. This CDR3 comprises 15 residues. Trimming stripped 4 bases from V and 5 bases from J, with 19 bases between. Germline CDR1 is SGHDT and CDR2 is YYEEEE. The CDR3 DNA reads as TGTGCCAGCAGCGGCGGATACCCCTACAACCACGAGCAGTACTTC. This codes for CASSGGYPYNHEQYF.

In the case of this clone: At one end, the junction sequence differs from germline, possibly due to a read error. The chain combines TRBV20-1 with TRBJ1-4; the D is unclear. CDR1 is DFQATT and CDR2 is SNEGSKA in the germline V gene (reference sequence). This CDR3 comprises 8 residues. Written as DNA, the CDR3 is TGCCGGGGAGACAATGGGATTTTT. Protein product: CRGDNGIF.

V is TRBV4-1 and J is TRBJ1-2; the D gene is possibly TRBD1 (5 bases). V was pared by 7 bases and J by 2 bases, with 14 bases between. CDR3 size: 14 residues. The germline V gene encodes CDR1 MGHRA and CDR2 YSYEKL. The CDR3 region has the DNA TGCGCCAGCACAACAGGACCGGCAAACTATGGCTACACCTTC. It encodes CASTTGPANYGYTF.

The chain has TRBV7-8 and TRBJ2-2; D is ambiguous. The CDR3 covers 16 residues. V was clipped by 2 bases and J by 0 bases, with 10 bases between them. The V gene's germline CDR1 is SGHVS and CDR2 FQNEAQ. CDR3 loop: CASSLNDIANTGELFF. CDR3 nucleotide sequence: TGTGCCAGCAGCTTAAATGACATCGCGAACACCGGGGAGCTGTTTTTT.

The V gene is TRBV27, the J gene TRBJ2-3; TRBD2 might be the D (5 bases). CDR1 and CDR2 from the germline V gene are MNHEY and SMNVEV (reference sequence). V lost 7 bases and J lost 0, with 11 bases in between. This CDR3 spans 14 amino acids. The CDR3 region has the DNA TGTGCCAGCAATACGGGAACGAGCACAGATACGCAGTATTTT. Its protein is CASNTGTSTDTQYF.

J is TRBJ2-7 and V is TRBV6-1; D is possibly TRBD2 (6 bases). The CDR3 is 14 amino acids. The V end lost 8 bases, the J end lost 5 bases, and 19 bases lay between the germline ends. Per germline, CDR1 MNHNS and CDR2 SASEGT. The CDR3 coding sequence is TGTGCCAGCCATTTTTGGGGACTCAGGGACGAGCAGTACTTC. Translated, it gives CASHFWGLRDEQYF.

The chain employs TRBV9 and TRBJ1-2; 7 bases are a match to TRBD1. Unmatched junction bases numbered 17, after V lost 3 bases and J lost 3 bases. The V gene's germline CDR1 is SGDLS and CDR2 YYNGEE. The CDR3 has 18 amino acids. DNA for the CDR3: TGTGCCAGCAGCGAAACACCCTCCGGGACAGTGGGGGACTATGGCTACACCTTC. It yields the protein CASSETPSGTVGDYGYTF.

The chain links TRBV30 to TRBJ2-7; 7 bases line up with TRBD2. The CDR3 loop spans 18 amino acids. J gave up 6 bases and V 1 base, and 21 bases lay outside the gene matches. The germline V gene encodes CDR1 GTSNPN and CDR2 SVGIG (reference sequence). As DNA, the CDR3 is TGTGCCTGGAGTGCCCACGGGGGGAGCGGGTCGGGGGGAGTCGAGCAGTACTTC. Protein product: CAWSAHGGSGSGGVEQYF.